The entry that follows covers one T cell receptor beta chain sequence. Every donor, a Caucasian adult, lived in Nashville, Tennessee. Ten immunoSEQ deep assay plates were used by the authors to sequence unsorted PBMC DNA. Clones were read by immunoSEQ multiplex PCR, and TCRdb kept only the in-frame ones, dropping some. Of 490,000 or so clones detected, roughly 85% appear once; the ten largest clones hold roughly 12%. CDR3 size: 15 residues. V was clipped by 7 bases and J by 0 bases, with 12 bases between them. Germline V gives CDR1 SNHLY, CDR2 FYNNEI. The sample belongs to a study of shared clonotypes between healthy human individuals.

The origin of this receptor is a woman in her forties in good health. Some clones in this sample may be carry-over from other donors' samples. V usage is TRBV2 and J usage is TRBJ2-2, with a tentative D call TRBD1 (6 bases). Sequencing was done on a sample of PBMCs. CDR3 loop: CASNRQATNTGELFF. The DNA for the CDR3 is TGTGCCAGCAATCGACAGGCCACGAACACCGGGGAGCTGTTTTTT.